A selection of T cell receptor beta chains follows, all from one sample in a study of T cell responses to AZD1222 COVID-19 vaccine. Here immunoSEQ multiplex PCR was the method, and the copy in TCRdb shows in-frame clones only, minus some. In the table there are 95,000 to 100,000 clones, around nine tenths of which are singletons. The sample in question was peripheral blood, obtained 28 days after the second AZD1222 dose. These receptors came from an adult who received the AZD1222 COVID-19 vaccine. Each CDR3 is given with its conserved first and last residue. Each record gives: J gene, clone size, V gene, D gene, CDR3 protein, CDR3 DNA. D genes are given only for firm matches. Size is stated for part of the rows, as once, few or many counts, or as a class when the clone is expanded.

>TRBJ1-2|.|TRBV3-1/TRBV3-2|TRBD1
CASAQGGMGGYTF
TGTGCCAGCGCGCAGGGGGGGATGGGTGGCTACACCTTC
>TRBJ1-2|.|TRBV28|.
CASNTGRYGYTF
TGTGCCAGCAACACAGGGCGCTATGGCTACACCTTC
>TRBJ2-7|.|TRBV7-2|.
CASSPPGLYGDEQYF
TGTGCCAGCAGCCCCCCAGGTCTTTATGGTGACGAGCAGTACTTC
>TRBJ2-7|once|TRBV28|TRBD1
CASSYGQGYEQYF
TGTGCCAGCAGCTACGGACAGGGCTACGAGCAGTACTTC
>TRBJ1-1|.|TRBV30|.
CAWNPRQYLNTEAFF
TGTGCCTGGAACCCGCGACAGTACTTGAACACTGAAGCTTTCTTT
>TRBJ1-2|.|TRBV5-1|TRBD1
CASSAQGQGIYGYTF
TGCGCCAGCAGCGCCCAGGGACAGGGAATATATGGCTACACCTTC
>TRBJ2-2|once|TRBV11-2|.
CASSGQRVITGELFF
TGTGCCAGCAGCGGCCAGAGGGTGATCACCGGGGAGCTGTTTTTT
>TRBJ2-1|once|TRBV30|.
CAWSVGSYNEQFF
TGTGCCTGGAGTGTAGGGAGTTACAATGAGCAGTTCTTC
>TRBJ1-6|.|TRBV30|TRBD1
CAWGTGGLSPLHF
TGTGCCTGGGGGACAGGGGGCTTATCACCCCTCCACTTT
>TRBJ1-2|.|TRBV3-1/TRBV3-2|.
CASTLAGEDYGYTF
TGTGCCAGTACGCTAGCGGGGGAGGACTATGGCTACACCTTC
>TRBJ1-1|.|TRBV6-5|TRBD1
CASSWTGRANTEAFF
TGTGCCAGCAGCTGGACAGGGAGAGCGAACACTGAAGCTTTCTTT
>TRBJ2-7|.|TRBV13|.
CASSPTGTGRGSGTYEQYF
TGTGCCAGCAGCCCCACCGGGACGGGGCGTGGTAGCGGAACCTACGAGCAGTACTTC
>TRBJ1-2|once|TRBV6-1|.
CASSDPPLGDYGYTF
TGTGCCAGCAGTGACCCGCCTTTGGGGGACTATGGCTACACCTTC
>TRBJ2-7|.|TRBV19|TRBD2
CASSTHRGDLLTREQYF
TGTGCCAGTAGTACCCATCGGGGGGACTTACTGACACGGGAGCAGTACTTC
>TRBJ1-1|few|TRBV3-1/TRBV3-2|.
CASSLKGGTEAFF
TGTGCCAGCAGCCTAAAAGGGGGGACTGAAGCTTTCTTT
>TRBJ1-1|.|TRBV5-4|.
CASSGGITANTEAFF
TGTGCCAGCAGCGGCGGGATCACAGCGAACACTGAAGCTTTCTTT
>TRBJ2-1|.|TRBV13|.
CASSLGFGPFSYNEQFF
TGTGCCAGCAGCTTAGGCTTCGGCCCATTCTCTTACAATGAGCAGTTCTTC
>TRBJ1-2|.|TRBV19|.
CASNRGQGRMWDYGYTF
TGTGCCAGTAACCGGGGGCAGGGGCGAATGTGGGACTATGGCTACACCTTC
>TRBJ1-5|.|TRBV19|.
CASTLGQGYQPQHF
TGTGCCAGTACCTTGGGGCAGGGTTATCAGCCCCAGCATTTT
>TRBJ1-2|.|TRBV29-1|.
CSVEVGGGYTF
TGCAGCGTTGAAGTGGGGGGCGGCTACACCTTC
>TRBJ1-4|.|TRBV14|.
CASSQGNTEKLFF
TGTGCCAGCAGCCAAGGAAACACCGAAAAACTGTTTTTT
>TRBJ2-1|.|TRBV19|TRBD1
CASSIDGTDINEQFF
TGTGCCAGTAGTATAGACGGGACAGATATCAATGAGCAGTTCTTC
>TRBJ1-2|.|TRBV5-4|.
CASSQKAGVDYGYTF
TGTGCCAGCAGCCAAAAAGCCGGAGTCGACTATGGCTACACCTTC
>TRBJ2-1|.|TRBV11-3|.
CASSLNGYNEQFF
TGTGCCAGCAGCTTAAACGGCTACAATGAGCAGTTCTTC
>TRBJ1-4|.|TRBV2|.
CASSRKPGLNEKLFF
TGTGCCAGCAGTCGGAAACCAGGTCTGAATGAAAAACTGTTTTTT
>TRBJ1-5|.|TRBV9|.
CASSPREGRSNQPQHF
TGTGCCAGCAGCCCTCGTGAGGGTCGGAGCAATCAGCCCCAGCATTTT
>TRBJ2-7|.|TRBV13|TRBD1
CASSFRGPTTYEQYF
TGTGCCAGCAGCTTCAGGGGGCCAACGACCTACGAGCAGTACTTC
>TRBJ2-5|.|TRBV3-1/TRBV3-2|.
CASSQGRSLGETQYF
TGTGCCAGCAGCCAAGGGCGAAGCTTGGGAGAGACCCAGTACTTC
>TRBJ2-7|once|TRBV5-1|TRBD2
CASSPAGTSAYEQYF
TGCGCCAGCAGCCCCGCAGGGACTAGCGCCTACGAGCAGTACTTC
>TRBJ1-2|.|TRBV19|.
CASSIRDPTNYGYTF
TGTGCCAGTAGTATCAGAGACCCAACTAACTATGGCTACACCTTC
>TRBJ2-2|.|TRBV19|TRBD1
CASSHGQGSTGELFF
TGTGCCAGTAGTCACGGACAGGGGTCCACCGGGGAGCTGTTTTTT
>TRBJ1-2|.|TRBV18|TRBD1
CASSPRQGESYTF
TGTGCCAGCTCACCAAGACAGGGGGAGAGCTACACCTTC
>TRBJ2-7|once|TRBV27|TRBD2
CASSPTSGRVKYF
TGTGCCAGCAGTCCCACTAGCGGGAGGGTCAAGTACTTC
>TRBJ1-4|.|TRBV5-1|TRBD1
CASSLVGDRNEKLFF
TGCGCCAGCAGCTTGGTAGGGGACAGAAATGAAAAACTGTTTTTT
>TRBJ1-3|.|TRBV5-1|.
CASSARIDGNTIYF
TGCGCCAGCAGCGCCAGGATCGATGGAAACACCATATATTTT
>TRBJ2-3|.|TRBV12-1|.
CASSLSDRALATATDTQYF
TGTGCCAGCAGCTTATCTGACCGTGCCCTAGCGACAGCAACAGATACGCAGTATTTT
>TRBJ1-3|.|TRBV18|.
CASSPSAGRSGNTIYF
TGTGCCAGCTCACCTTCGGCAGGGAGGTCTGGAAACACCATATATTTT
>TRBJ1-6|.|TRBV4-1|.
CASSQVGDSPLHF
TGCGCCAGCAGCCAAGTAGGGGATTCACCCCTCCACTTT
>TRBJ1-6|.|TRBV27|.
CASSWGQDLYNSPLHF
TGTGCCAGCAGTTGGGGGCAGGACCTATATAATTCACCCCTCCACTTT
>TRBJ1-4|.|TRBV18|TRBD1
CASSINRGINEKLFF
TGTGCCAGCTCAATCAACAGGGGGATTAATGAAAAACTGTTTTTT
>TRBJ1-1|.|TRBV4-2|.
CASSQDGAVNTEAFF
TGTGCCAGCAGCCAGGATGGGGCGGTGAACACTGAAGCTTTCTTT
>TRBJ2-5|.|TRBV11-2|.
CASSASGSPWEPQYF
TGTGCCAGCAGCGCTTCCGGGAGCCCCTGGGAACCCCAGTACTTC
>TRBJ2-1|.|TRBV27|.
CASSLHLGSGQFF
TGTGCCAGCAGTTTACATCTTGGGTCGGGGCAGTTCTTC
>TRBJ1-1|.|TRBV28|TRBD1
CASSLMTGAEAFF
TGTGCCAGCAGTTTAATGACAGGGGCTGAAGCTTTCTTT
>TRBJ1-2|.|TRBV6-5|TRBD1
CAIRRGQGDGYTF
TGTGCCATTCGACGAGGACAGGGAGATGGCTACACCTTC
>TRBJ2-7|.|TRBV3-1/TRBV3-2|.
CASSQSSGGYEQYF
TGTGCCAGCAGCCAATCCAGCGGCGGATACGAGCAGTACTTC
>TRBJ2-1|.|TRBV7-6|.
CASSSTQGGNNEQFF
TGTGCCAGCAGCTCCACCCAGGGGGGAAACAATGAGCAGTTCTTC
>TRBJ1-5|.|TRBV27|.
CASSLSSRASNQPQHF
TGTGCCAGCAGTTTATCAAGCCGGGCGAGCAATCAGCCCCAGCATTTT
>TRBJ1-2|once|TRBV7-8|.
CASSISSDTLRTYGYTF
TGTGCCAGCAGCATTAGTAGCGACACCCTAAGGACTTATGGCTACACCTTC
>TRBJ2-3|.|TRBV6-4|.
CASSDSTGDRGTDTQYF
TGTGCCAGCAGTGACTCGACGGGAGACAGGGGCACAGATACGCAGTATTTT
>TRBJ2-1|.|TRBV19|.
CASSIDPHRYVAEQFF
TGTGCCAGTAGTATAGATCCCCACCGATATGTCGCTGAGCAGTTCTTC
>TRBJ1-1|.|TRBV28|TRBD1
CASSFIGQGETEAFF
TGTGCCAGCAGTTTCATTGGGCAGGGGGAAACTGAAGCTTTCTTT
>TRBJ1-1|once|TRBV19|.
CASSFGRASAFF
TGTGCCAGTAGTTTCGGCAGGGCGTCGGCTTTCTTT